Listed below are T cell receptor beta chains from one sample, sequenced in a study of PD-L1 blockade in urothelial cancer. Profiling relied on immunoSEQ multiplex PCR, and the TCRdb table lists in-frame clones only, not all of them. The table shows about 88,000 clones, with 85% to 95% occurring only once. Source: PBMCs, taken around atezolizumab (anti-PD-L1) treatment. These receptors were obtained from a man in his sixties with urothelial cancer. The conserved cysteine and the conserved F or W are not part of the CDR3 here. Each record gives: J gene, CDR3 length, V gene, CDR3 protein.

TRBJ1-1 | 18 | TRBV14 | ASSQALGLAGGLVNTEAF
TRBJ1-2 | 13 | TRBV2 | ASKILPMGGGGYT
TRBJ1-2 | 13 | TRBV7-2 | ASSPSPAGSYGYT
TRBJ1-4 | 12 | TRBV29-1 | SVAPGGPNEKLF
TRBJ1-2 | 11 | TRBV7-9 | ASSQSTGGGYT
TRBJ2-1 | 10 | TRBV10-3 | AISDGTGLKF
TRBJ2-7 | 14 | TRBV4-1 | ASSRDSGAQFYEQY
TRBJ2-1 | 14 | TRBV7-8 | ASSLGAGISYNEQF
TRBJ1-2 | 11 | TRBV7-3 | ASSSGHPDGYT
TRBJ1-1 | 12 | TRBV7-9 | ASSAGTGASEAF
TRBJ1-2 | 13 | TRBV2 | ASTFEVQGADGYT
TRBJ1-2 | 12 | TRBV5-1 | ASSPGQTNYGYT
TRBJ2-3 | 13 | TRBV9 | ASSDVGQGRDTQY
TRBJ1-6 | 13 | TRBV9 | ASSVEPTLNSPLH
TRBJ2-2 | 13 | TRBV30 | AWNRLRGGTGELF
TRBJ2-5 | 14 | TRBV4-1 | ASSQSGGGVQETQY
TRBJ2-1 | 13 | TRBV15 | ATSRDQGAWYEQF
TRBJ2-5 | 11 | TRBV30 | AWSSDSQETQY
TRBJ1-4 | 13 | TRBV19 | ASSRGAGIGEKLF
TRBJ2-2 | 13 | TRBV7-3 | ASSLTVRNTGELF
TRBJ2-1 | 13 | TRBV7-9 | ASSLAGASYNEQF
TRBJ2-2 | 12 | TRBV4-1 | ASSHAPVTGELF
TRBJ2-1 | 14 | TRBV7-3 | ASSSGTSGVGGEQF
TRBJ2-3 | 13 | TRBV6-6 | ASSYRAGSGRTQY
TRBJ2-1 | 12 | TRBV6-7 | AGLAGGSYNEQF
TRBJ2-2 | 12 | TRBV7-7 | ASSGRLNTGELF
TRBJ1-2 | 14 | TRBV5-4 | ATWGGQGSFGYGYT